This T cell receptor (beta chain) derives from a study of long-term antiretroviral therapy in people with HIV. The study's findings and limits: HIV repertoires had narrower CDR3 length ranges than controls. All blood samples came from the years 2004 to 2017, possibly under older ART regimens. In samples taken after ART, diversity increased but remained below transplant donor control levels.

To note about this clone: Its target is unknown.

This CDR3 spans 14 amino acids. Trimming removed 3 bases from V and 8 bases from J, with 16 bases in between. Per the germline V gene, CDR1 is KGHSH and CDR2 is LQKENI. Investigators performed immunoSEQ version v3.0 at survey level. Only in-frame clones appear in the TCRdb table, and some are missing; sequencing was by immunoSEQ multiplex PCR. Counted here are under 45,000 clones, 85% to 90% occurring once; the ten biggest clones make up about 5.7%. This sequence was found in a woman aged 45 to 65 with HIV. This specimen consisted of unsorted PBMCs, obtained 3.1 years after starting antiretroviral therapy. This chain uses TRBV18 with TRBJ1-2, with D unclear. The CDR3 loop reads CASSPAAPPPGYTF. The CDR3 DNA follows: TGTGCCAGCTCACCGGCCGCTCCACCGCCCGGCTACACCTTC.